These 19 T cell receptor beta chains were all obtained from the same sample, sequenced in a study of graft-versus-host responses after intestinal transplantation. Repertoires were generated with immunoSEQ multiplex PCR, while TCRdb's copy carries only in-frame clones and drops some. The sample holds around 28,000 clones, less than 85% seen once. Here the sequenced sample was PBMCs, taken about 27 days after intestinal transplant. The receptors stem from a human patient who received an intestinal transplant, so some T cells may come from the graft donor.

The chain has TRBV10-3 and TRBJ1-5; 7 nucleotides line up with TRBD1. The germline V gene encodes CDR1 ENHRY and CDR2 SYGVKD. This CDR3 spans 15 amino acids. Germline trimming cut 5 bases from V and 2 bases from J; bases unmatched to any gene: 6. The CDR3 loop is CAISPGGTGNQPQHF. CDR3 bases: TGTGCCATCAGTCCAGGAGGGACAGGCAATCAGCCCCAGCATTTT.

The chain has TRBV5-8 and TRBJ2-7; 15 nucleotides match TRBD2. The CDR3 spans 17 residues. In germline, CDR1 is SGHTS, CDR2 YDEGEE. V lost 5 bases, J lost 6 bases, and 12 bases stayed unmatched. The CDR3 loop reads CASSSGTSGGPAREQYF. CDR3 coding DNA: TGTGCCAGCAGTTCAGGGACTAGCGGGGGGCCGGCTCGCGAGCAGTACTTC.

This chain links TRBV27 with TRBJ2-7, with D unresolved. This CDR3 has 14 amino acids. The germline CDR1 and CDR2 sequences are MNHEY and SMNVEV (reference sequence). The ends were cut back, 1 base at V and 1 base at J, with 8 bases in the middle. The CDR3 sequence is CASSLLSTSYEQYF. Written as DNA, the CDR3 is TGTGCCAGCAGTTTATTAAGCACTTCCTACGAGCAGTACTTC.

The gene calls are TRBV7-8 and TRBJ2-7, with 12 bases that match TRBD2. The J segment lost 0 bases and the V segment lost 0 bases, leaving 6 bases of the junction unmatched. Germline V gene sequence: CDR1 SGHVS, CDR2 FQNEAQ. This CDR3 is built from 18 residues. CDR3: CASSLAGTSGWSSYEQYF. The CDR3 DNA reads as TGTGCCAGCAGCTTAGCAGGGACTAGCGGGTGGAGCTCCTACGAGCAGTACTTC.

The chain employs TRBV10-2 and TRBJ2-5, with D perhaps being TRBD1 or TRBD2 (6 bases each). The CDR3 extends over 14 amino acids. Germline V gene data show CDR1 as WSHSY and CDR2 as SAAADI. V was clipped by 4 bases and J by 4 bases, with 13 bases between them. CDR3 DNA: TGCGCCAGCAGTGGTGGGGGGCGGGTAGAGACCCAGTACTTC. It is translated as CASSGGGRVETQYF.

There are a few counts of this clone. The V gene is TRBV9, the J gene TRBJ2-1; possibly TRBD2 for D (7 bases). The CDR3 is 15 residues long. The ends were cut back, 3 bases at V and 2 bases at J, with 12 bases in the middle. Germline CDR1 is SGDLS and CDR2 is YYNGEE. As DNA, the CDR3 is TGTGCCAGCAGCGCCCGGGGGGCCCCCTACAATGAGCAGTTCTTC. Protein sequence: CASSARGAPYNEQFF.

The rearrangement uses TRBV7-9 and TRBJ2-2; D not resolved. The germline V and J ends were trimmed by 6 bases and 1 base, with 6 bases remaining between them. The CDR3 is 13 residues long. From germline, CDR1 is SEHNR and CDR2 FQNEAQ (reference sequence). The DNA for the CDR3 is TGTGCCAGCAGACCAGGGAACACCGGGGAGCTGTTTTTT. This encodes CASRPGNTGELFF. Full variable domain (missing parts from reference TRBV7-9 and TRBJ2-2): DTGVSQNPRHKITKRGQNVTFRCDPISEHNRLYWYRQTLGQGPEFLTYFQNEAQLEKSRLLSDRFSAERPKGSFSTLEIQRTEQGDSAMYLCASRPGNTGELFFGEGSRLTVL.

Only one count was recorded for this clone. The CDR3 loop reads CASRLGLSYNEQFF. The CDR3 nucleotides are TGTGCCAGTAGGCTAGGGCTCTCCTACAATGAGCAGTTCTTC. The rearrangement uses TRBV19 and TRBJ2-1; D ambiguous. Germline CDR1 reads LNHDA; CDR2 reads SQIVND (reference sequence). V was pared by 6 bases and J by 0 bases, with 9 bases between. This CDR3 comprises 14 residues.

This chain joins TRBV2 and TRBJ1-1; no firm D call. The CDR3 loop spans 12 amino acids. V was clipped by 3 bases and J by 7 bases, with 9 bases between them. CDR1 and CDR2 from the germline V gene are SNHLY and FYNNEI. The chain's CDR3 is CASSDARDEAFF. CDR3 in DNA: TGTGCCAGCAGTGATGCGCGGGATGAAGCTTTCTTT.

This clone was seen a single time. The chain is built from TRBV19 and TRBJ1-2; 7 nucleotides align to TRBD1. CDR1 is LNHDA, CDR2 SQIVND, per germline (reference sequence). V was pared by 3 bases and J by 5 bases, with 12 bases of the junction left unmatched. The CDR3 totals 16 residues. DNA of the CDR3: TGTGCCAGTAGTATCTTTCCCCAACAGGGGCGGTATGGCTACACCTTC. Encoded protein: CASSIFPQQGRYGYTF.

The CDR3 here is CASSDSRLAGDNEQFF. The CDR3 coding sequence is TGTGCCAGCAGCGATAGCCGACTAGCGGGAGACAATGAGCAGTTCTTC. This chain links TRBV9 with TRBJ2-1, with 12 bases lining up with TRBD2. The CDR3 length is 16 residues. The germline gives CDR1 SGDLS, CDR2 YYNGEE. J gave up 5 bases and V 3 bases, and 6 bases lay outside the gene matches.

CDR3: CASSLQGASPLHF. As DNA, the CDR3 is TGTGCCAGCAGCTTACAGGGGGCCTCACCCCTCCACTTT. The V call is TRBV11-1, the J call TRBJ1-6; TRBD1 agrees at 8 bases. Germline CDR1 and CDR2: SGHAT and FQDESV (reference sequence). J lost 10 bases, V lost 2 bases, and 1 base had no gene match. The CDR3 is 13 amino acids. Looking up the rest from reference TRBV11-1 and TRBJ1-6 gives the full variable domain: EAEVAQSPRYKITEKSQAVAFWCDPISGHATLYWYRQILGQGPELLVQFQDESVVDDSQLPKDRFSAERLKGVDSTLKIQPAELGDSAMYLCASSLQGASPLHFGNGTRLTVT.

The chain combines TRBV6-6 with TRBJ2-1, with D possibly TRBD2 on 6 matching bases. This CDR3 is 16 amino acids long. The germline CDR1 and CDR2 sequences are MNHNY and SVGAGI (reference sequence). Trimming removed 6 bases at V and 3 bases at J, with 18 bases between. This CDR3 reads CASSPPPGLIYNEQFF. CDR3 sequence (DNA): TGTGCCAGCAGCCCTCCCCCGGGACTTATCTACAATGAGCAGTTCTTC.

The V and J genes are TRBV28 and TRBJ2-1; D remains ambiguous. Germline CDR1 and CDR2: MDHEN and SYDVKM. This CDR3 contains 12 residues. Trimming cost V 3 bases and J 6 bases, with 6 bases left between them. As DNA, the CDR3 is TGTGCCAGCAGTTTGGCGTTCAATGAGCAGTTCTTC. It encodes CASSLAFNEQFF.

The CDR3 DNA follows: TGCGCCAGCAGCCCTACCGGGTTTGACACTGAAGCTTTCTTT. It is translated as CASSPTGFDTEAFF. V is TRBV5-1 and J is TRBJ1-1; D uncertain. CDR1 is SGHRS and CDR2 is YFSETQ in the germline V gene. This CDR3 is 14 amino acids long. The ends were cut back, 4 bases at V and 3 bases at J, with 13 bases in the middle.

Only a few counts were recorded for this clone. This sequence joins TRBV9 and TRBJ2-7, with D perhaps TRBD1 (6 bases). This CDR3 region has 13 residues. CDR1 and CDR2 (germline): SGDLS, YYNGEE. V lost 4 bases, J lost 2 bases, and 10 bases lay in between. DNA of the CDR3: TGTGCCAGCAGCCGGACAGCCGCCTACGAGCAGTACTTC. Protein: CASSRTAAYEQYF. Full variable domain (remainder filled in from reference TRBV9 and TRBJ2-7): DSGVTQTPKHLITATGQRVTLRCSPRSGDLSVYWYQQSLDQGLQFLIQYYNGEERAKGNILERFSAQQFPDLHSELNLSSLELGDSALYFCASSRTAAYEQYFGPGTRLTVT.

The rearrangement uses TRBV6-5 and TRBJ2-1, with D perhaps matching TRBD1 (5 bases). This CDR3 has 14 residues. Per germline, CDR1 MNHEY and CDR2 SVGAGI. V lost 6 bases, J lost 4 bases, and 13 bases lay in between. This CDR3 is CASRVKQVYNEQFF. Here the CDR3 DNA reads TGTGCCAGCAGGGTTAAACAGGTTTACAATGAGCAGTTCTTC.

The chain carries TRBV9 and TRBJ2-3; 9 bases match TRBD2. CDR1 is SGDLS, CDR2 YYNGEE, per germline. CDR3 length: 17 residues. J gave up 1 base and V 0 bases, and 6 bases lay outside the gene matches. The CDR3 sequence: CASSVVGAGGRTDTQYF. DNA of the CDR3: TGTGCCAGCAGCGTAGTAGGAGCGGGAGGACGCACAGATACGCAGTATTTT.

This sequence joins TRBV9 and TRBJ2-7; D is unresolved. V was trimmed by 0 bases and J by 4 bases, leaving 5 bases between them. The CDR3 spans 12 residues. The germline V gene encodes CDR1 SGDLS and CDR2 YYNGEE. In DNA, the CDR3 is TGTGCCAGCAGCGTAGAAGGATACGAGCAGTACTTC. It yields the protein CASSVEGYEQYF.